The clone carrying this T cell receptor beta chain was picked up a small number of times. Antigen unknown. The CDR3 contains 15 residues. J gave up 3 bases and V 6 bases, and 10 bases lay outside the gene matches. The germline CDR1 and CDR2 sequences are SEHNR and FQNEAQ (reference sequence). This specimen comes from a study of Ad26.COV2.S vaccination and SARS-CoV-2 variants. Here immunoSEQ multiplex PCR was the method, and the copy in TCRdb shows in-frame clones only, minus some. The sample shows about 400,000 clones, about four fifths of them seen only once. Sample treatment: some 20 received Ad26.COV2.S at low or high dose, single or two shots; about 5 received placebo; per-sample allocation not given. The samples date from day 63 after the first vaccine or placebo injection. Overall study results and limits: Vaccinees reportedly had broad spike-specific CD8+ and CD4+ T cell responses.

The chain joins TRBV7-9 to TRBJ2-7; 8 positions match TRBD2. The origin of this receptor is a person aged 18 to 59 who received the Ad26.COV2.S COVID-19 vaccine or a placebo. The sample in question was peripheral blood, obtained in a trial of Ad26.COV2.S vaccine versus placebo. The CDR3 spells CASSGPGGPHYEQYF. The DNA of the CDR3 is TGTGCCAGCAGTGGCCCGGGGGGGCCCCACTACGAGCAGTACTTC.